This TCR beta chain came from a study of cytomegalovirus exposure and HLA in healthy donors. Study overall: Researchers previously reported finding about 110 million unique TCR beta sequences from about 179 million T cells.

The PCR made use of 60 Vbeta and 13 Jbeta primers. Assay: immunoSEQ multiplex PCR; the TCRdb copy retains only in-frame clones and omits some. Here the sample spans about 180,000 clones, 70% to 80% being singletons. From germline, CDR1 is ENHRY and CDR2 SYGVKD. Trimming removed 6 bases at V and 0 bases at J, with 18 bases between. The CDR3 is 18 residues long. This receptor was identified in a woman aged 40 to 50 in good health and CMV-seronegative. The gene calls are TRBV10-3 and TRBJ2-6; tentatively, D is TRBD1 (6 bases). The sequenced sample consisted of PBMCs. The CDR3 spells CAIRGDGSRGSGANVLTF. In DNA, the CDR3 is TGTGCCATCAGGGGGGACGGCAGCAGGGGCTCTGGGGCCAACGTCCTGACTTTC.